This entry is about one T cell receptor beta chain. Using its own MiXCR run on the 5' RACE reads, TCRdb lists one record per CDR3 protein. The data hold 30,000 or so distinct CDR3 sequences, with 5.8% observed a single time. Germline V gene lookup returns CDR1 SQVTM and CDR2 ANQGSEA. The germline V and J ends were trimmed by 4 bases and 5 bases, with 14 bases remaining between them. The CDR3 sequence is 13 residues long. The entry originates in a study of early T cells in non-severe SARS-CoV-2 infection. The V and J genes are TRBV29-1 and TRBJ1-2; no definite D call. Sequenced: whole blood. The source of this sequence is an adult who was a healthcare worker with PCR-confirmed SARS-CoV-2 infection or an uninfected control (not recorded which). The CDR3 is CSVVDVSGYGYTF. The CDR3, as DNA: TGCAGCGTTGTCGACGTCTCGGGATATGGCTACACCTTC.